The 23 T cell receptor beta chains presented below share a single source sample, sequenced in a study of T cells after yellow fever vaccination. TCRdb redid the calling of the 5' RACE reads with MiXCR, one entry per CDR3 protein. The sample holds about 120,000 distinct CDR3 sequences; about 6.8% are singletons and the top ten take roughly 2.5%. The starting material was CD4+ T cells sorted from PBMCs, obtained about 41 days after the first yellow fever vaccination. Receptors originate from a man between 18 and 29 years old who received the YFV17D yellow fever vaccine.

The table lists this clonotype with many counts. The V call is TRBV4-1, the J call TRBJ2-1; no reliable D call. CDR1 and CDR2 from the germline V gene are MGHRA and YSYEKL. V shed 4 bases and J shed 5 bases, with 18 bases lying between them. There are 16 residues in the CDR3. The CDR3 loop reads CASSRVPPGLNNEQFF. DNA of the CDR3: TGCGCCAGCAGCCGCGTTCCTCCCGGGCTAAACAATGAGCAGTTCTTC.

This clonotype was seen a few times. The chain recombines TRBV20-1 with TRBJ1-1; 8 bases match TRBD1. This CDR3 comprises 15 residues. CDR1 is DFQATT and CDR2 is SNEGSKA in the germline V gene (reference sequence). Trimming took 5 bases from V and 5 from J; bases not matched to a gene: 13. The DNA for the CDR3 is TGCAGTGCTCAAAACGCAGACAGGGGCGGAACTGAAGCTTTCTTT. It encodes CSAQNADRGGTEAFF.

This clonotype was recorded many times. The chain uses TRBV7-2 and TRBJ2-4; TRBD2 matches at 9 bases. The CDR3 covers 17 residues. After removal of 3 bases from V and 2 bases from J, the junction contained 8 bases not matched to a gene. CDR1 SGHTA and CDR2 FQGNSA come from the germline V gene. CDR3 in amino acids: CASSFSAGGSSKNIQYF. CDR3 sequence (DNA): TGTGCCAGCAGCTTTTCCGCGGGGGGGAGTTCCAAAAACATTCAGTACTTC.

This clonotype was detected only a few times. V and J are TRBV20-1 and TRBJ2-4, with a possible D match to TRBD2 (6 bases). The CDR3 consists of 19 residues. V was cut by 0 bases and J by 1 base, with 22 bases left in between. Germline loops: CDR1 DFQATT, CDR2 SNEGSKA (reference sequence). The CDR3 nucleotides are TGCAGTGCTAGAGATTGGGCCGCCGGGGACTTCAGGGCCAAAAACATTCAGTACTTC. Translated: CSARDWAAGDFRAKNIQYF.

This clonotype has a count of ten or more. The CDR3 DNA sequence: TGTGCCAGCTCACCGGACAGCTCCTACGAGCAGTACGTC. Protein: CASSPDSSYEQYV. The V call is TRBV18, the J call TRBJ2-7; TRBD1 is a possible D gene (6 bases). V lost 3 bases to trimming and J lost 0 bases, with 6 bases between them. The CDR3 is 13 amino acids. Germline-derived CDR1 and CDR2 are KGHSH and LQKENI.

This clonotype was observed at least ten times. This chain joins TRBV5-6 and TRBJ1-1; D uncertain. The CDR3 runs to 13 residues. Germline V gene sequence: CDR1 SGHDT, CDR2 YYEEEE. The V end lost 4 bases, the J end lost 1 base, and 8 bases lay between the germline ends. CDR3 loop: CASSRVRNTEAFF. DNA for the CDR3: TGTGCCAGCAGCCGGGTACGGAACACTGAAGCTTTCTTT.

This clonotype was picked up many times. The genes are TRBV30 and TRBJ2-3; 7 nucleotides align to TRBD2. This CDR3 comprises 15 residues. Germline values: CDR1 GTSNPN, CDR2 SVGIG (reference sequence). The ends lost 4 bases at V and 2 bases at J; junction bases unmatched: 9. The DNA of the CDR3 is TGTGCCTGGATGAGCGGGGTCTTCTCCACAGATACGCAGTATTTT. This gives the protein CAWMSGVFSTDTQYF. The full variable domain, with the rest looked up from reference TRBV30 and TRBJ2-3, is SQTIHQWPATLVQPVGSPLSLECTVEGTSNPNLYWYRQAAGRGLQLLFYSVGIGQISSEVPQNLSASRPQDRQFILSSKKLLLSDSGFYLCAWMSGVFSTDTQYFGPGTRLTVL.

This clonotype has a count of ten or more. The chain couples TRBV20-1 to TRBJ2-1, with D possibly TRBD1 on 6 matching bases. From germline, CDR1 is DFQATT and CDR2 SNEGSKA (reference sequence). The V gene lost 3 bases and the J gene lost 4 bases, with 19 bases spanning the gap. This CDR3 contains 16 residues. The CDR3 DNA reads TGCAGTGCTAGGCAACCGGGACACGGAGTTTACAATGAGCAGTTCTTC. Its translation is CSARQPGHGVYNEQFF.

The rearrangement links TRBV20-1 to TRBJ2-7, with 10 bases matching TRBD2. Trimming took 3 bases from V and 1 from J; bases not matched to a gene: 6. This CDR3 is 15 amino acids long. CDR1 and CDR2 from the germline V gene are DFQATT and SNEGSKA (reference sequence). The CDR3 reads CSASHQAGGSYEQYF. The CDR3 DNA is TGCAGTGCTAGCCACCAAGCGGGGGGGTCCTACGAGCAGTACTTC.

In its sample, this clonotype was seen many times. J is TRBJ1-1 and V is TRBV5-1; no clear D. Trimming cost V 3 bases and J 3 bases, with 12 bases left between them. The CDR3 runs 14 residues. From germline, CDR1 is SGHRS and CDR2 YFSETQ. The CDR3 spells CASSSPAAHTEAFF. CDR3 DNA: TGCGCCAGCAGCTCCCCGGCAGCCCACACTGAAGCTTTCTTT.

V is TRBV18 and J is TRBJ1-2; TRBD1 matches 11 bases. The V and J ends lost 3 bases and 4 bases, in that order; junction bases with no gene match: 4. The CDR3 contains 15 residues. CDR1 is KGHSH, CDR2 LQKENI, per germline. CDR3 bases: TGTGCCAGCTCACCGGGACAGGGGGTAGGCTATGGCTACACCTTC. Protein: CASSPGQGVGYGYTF.

This clonotype was seen a few times. V gene TRBV5-4 combines with J gene TRBJ2-3; the D is unclear. Germline V gives CDR1 SGHNT, CDR2 YYREEE (reference sequence). The CDR3 extends over 13 amino acids. V lost 4 bases and J lost 4, with 10 bases in between. CDR3 in DNA: TGTGCCAGCAGCCACGAAGGCGCAGATACGCAGTATTTT. Protein: CASSHEGADTQYF.

This clonotype has ten or more counts. This rearrangement joins TRBV13 to TRBJ2-2, with 15 bases that match TRBD2. The CDR3 loop spans 19 amino acids. Germline CDR1 is PRHDT and CDR2 is FYEKMQ (reference sequence). V lost 5 bases to trimming and J lost 6 bases; unmatched junction nucleotides: 13. CDR3 coding DNA: TGTGCCAGCAGCCCCGGACTAGCGGGGGGGCCCCGGATGGCCGGGGAGCTGTTTTTT. Translating it yields CASSPGLAGGPRMAGELFF.

In the case of this clonotype: Just one base apart from a much larger clone, this may be a read error. The chain recombines TRBV7-2 with TRBJ2-7; possible D gene TRBD1, 6 bases. This CDR3 has 13 amino acids. CDR1 and CDR2 from the germline V gene are SGHTA and FQGNSA. V was clipped by 5 bases and J by 7 bases, with 15 bases between them. The CDR3 DNA follows: TGTGCCAGCAGCCTAGGCAGGGGCAGGGAGCAGTACTTC. Translating gives CASSLGRGREQYF.

In this sample, this clonotype turned up many times. The J gene is TRBJ2-4, the V gene TRBV5-1, with 12 bases aligning to TRBD2. CDR1 and CDR2 (germline): SGHRS, YFSETQ. V lost 1 base to trimming and J lost 7 bases; unmatched junction nucleotides: 3. The CDR3 has 15 amino acids. CDR3 sequence reads: CASSLLGLAGNIQYF. In nucleotides, the CDR3 is TGCGCCAGCAGCTTGCTGGGACTAGCGGGCAACATTCAGTACTTC.

This clonotype was counted a few times. V is TRBV20-1 and J is TRBJ2-1, with 8 bases lining up with TRBD2. The CDR3 loop spans 20 amino acids. The V segment lost 0 bases and the J segment 0 bases; nucleotides outside the gene matches: 16. CDR1 is DFQATT, CDR2 SNEGSKA, per germline (reference sequence). DNA for the CDR3: TGCAGTGCTAGAGATCCTACCGGCGGGGGGCCGAGGAGCTCCTACAATGAGCAGTTCTTC. Its translation: CSARDPTGGGPRSSYNEQFF.

This clonotype came up many times. The chain employs TRBV4-3 and TRBJ2-3; D could derive from TRBD1 or TRBD2 (7 bases each). The CDR3 is 16 residues long. Trimming took off 3 bases at V and 5 bases at J, with 18 bases between the two ends. CDR1 and CDR2 from the germline V gene are LGHNA and YSLEER. This chain's CDR3 is CASSHQGGALVDTQYF. CDR3 DNA sequence: TGCGCCAGCAGCCATCAGGGGGGGGCATTGGTAGATACGCAGTATTTT.

The rearrangement uses TRBV5-4 and TRBJ2-2, with TRBD2 matching over 13 bases. Germline V lookup: CDR1 SGHNT, CDR2 YYREEE (reference sequence). Trimming cost V 7 bases and J 1 base; bases outside gene matches: 10. The CDR3 is 18 residues long. The CDR3 DNA reads TGTGCCAGCCGAGGAGGACTAGCGGGGGCCGGGAACACCGGGGAGCTGTTTTTT. It specifies CASRGGLAGAGNTGELFF.

This clonotype occurred many times. The chain has TRBV12-3 or TRBV12-4 and TRBJ2-7; possibly TRBD2 for D (5 bases). Deletions cut 2 bases from V and 6 bases from J, with 11 bases between. The length of the CDR3 is 13 residues. CDR3 loop: CASSLNLGGEQYF. CDR3 nucleotides: TGTGCCAGCAGTTTAAATCTAGGAGGCGAGCAGTACTTC.

V and J are TRBV4-1 and TRBJ1-2; TRBD1 agrees at 11 bases. The CDR3 sequence is 14 residues long. J gave up 8 bases and V 4 bases, and 6 bases lay outside the gene matches. Germline V gives CDR1 MGHRA, CDR2 YSYEKL. As DNA, the CDR3 is TGCGCCAGCAGCCTTGGACAGGGGGCGGAGGGCTACACCTTC. This translates into CASSLGQGAEGYTF.

In this sample, this clonotype turned up a few times. This chain joins TRBV4-1 and TRBJ1-1, with D possibly TRBD1 on 5 matching bases. Trimming shortened V by 2 bases and J by 1 base, and 11 bases separated the two germline ends. Germline lookup yields CDR1 MGHRA and CDR2 YSYEKL. The CDR3 extends over 15 amino acids. CDR3 bases: TGCGCCAGCAGCCAACCGGGGCGAGGGAACACTGAAGCTTTCTTT. Its translation: CASSQPGRGNTEAFF.

This clonotype was recorded many times. The chain combines TRBV12-3 or TRBV12-4 with TRBJ1-2; TRBD1 matches 7 bases. V shed 7 bases, J shed 0 bases, and the junction held 5 bases outside the gene matches. The CDR3 extends over 14 amino acids. CDR3 protein: CASNNRGANYGYTF. CDR3 nucleotides: TGTGCCAGCAACAACAGGGGAGCTAACTATGGCTACACCTTC.

This clonotype came up many times. The V call is TRBV5-1, the J call TRBJ2-3; D gene ambiguous. V was clipped by 2 bases and J by 6 bases, with 7 bases between them. Germline CDR1 is SGHRS and CDR2 is YFSETQ. The CDR3 spans 12 residues. The CDR3 is CASSFLLDTQYF. The CDR3 DNA is TGCGCCAGCAGCTTTTTATTGGATACGCAGTATTTT.